The 7 T cell receptor beta chains below all came from one sample that was sequenced in a study of T cells in Graves' hyperthyroidism and ophthalmopathy. Using RNA transcripts as the source, TCR beta CDR3 regions were amplified. TCR CDR3 regions were first amplified by RT-PCR with HTBI primers. TCRdb re-derived calls from the multiplex PCR reads in MiXCR, one entry per CDR3 protein. The sample includes 400,000 to 600,000 distinct CDR3 sequences, about 15% of them seen just once. The sample was blood. The receptors stem from a woman aged 25 to 39 with Graves' ophthalmopathy.

The chain uses TRBV19 and TRBJ1-2, with TRBD1 matching over 7 bases. Looked up from germline, CDR1 is LNHDA and CDR2 is SQIVND (reference sequence). The V segment lost 5 bases and the J segment 5 bases; nucleotides outside the gene matches: 11. The CDR3 totals 15 residues. CDR3 amino acids: CASSERDRPLYGYTF. In DNA, the CDR3 is TGTGCCAGTAGTGAACGGGACAGACCTTTATATGGCTACACCTTC.

The chain links TRBV3-1 to TRBJ2-7, with 13 bases aligning to TRBD2. Losses at the gene ends were 5 bases for V and 0 bases for J; bases not matched to a gene: 4. The CDR3 consists of 16 residues. Germline V lookup: CDR1 LGHDT, CDR2 YNNKEL (reference sequence). CDR3 DNA: TGTGCCAGCAGCGGGAGGACTAGCGGGAGCTCCTACGAGCAGTACTTC. Protein product: CASSGRTSGSSYEQYF.

The chain couples TRBV6-2 or TRBV6-3 to TRBJ2-6; no clear D. Germline assignment: CDR1 MNHEY and CDR2 SVGEGT. V was clipped by 5 bases and J by 0 bases, with 11 bases between them. The CDR3 runs to 16 residues. The CDR3 sequence: CASSGYSNSGANVLTF. In DNA form, the CDR3 reads TGTGCCAGCAGTGGATACAGCAACTCTGGGGCCAACGTCCTGACTTTC.

Only a few counts were recorded for this clonotype. The chain couples TRBV5-4 to TRBJ2-2, with 13 bases identical to TRBD2. The length of the CDR3 is 17 residues. The V gene's germline CDR1 is SGHNT and CDR2 YYREEE (reference sequence). The V and J ends lost 3 bases and 4 bases, in that order; junction bases with no gene match: 6. CDR3 loop: CASSSGLAGTSTGELFF. The CDR3 nucleotides read TGTGCCAGCAGCTCGGGACTAGCGGGAACCTCCACCGGGGAGCTGTTTTTT.

There are a few counts of this clonotype. This rearrangement joins TRBV6-2 or TRBV6-3 to TRBJ1-1, with TRBD1 as a possible D gene (5 bases). Germline CDR1 MNHEY, CDR2 SVGEGT. Trimming shortened V by 6 bases and J by 10 bases, and 12 bases separated the two germline ends. This CDR3 has 11 residues. CDR3 sequence: CASSQGVRAFF. In DNA form, the CDR3 reads TGTGCCAGCAGCCAAGGGGTACGAGCTTTCTTT.

The chain employs TRBV6-1 and TRBJ1-1, with a tentative D call TRBD1 (5 bases). Germline CDR1 is MNHNS and CDR2 is SASEGT. V dropped 2 bases and J dropped 4 bases, with 8 bases sitting between them. The CDR3 is 13 residues long. The CDR3 loop reads CASSEWGFTEAFF. CDR3 in DNA: TGTGCCAGCAGTGAATGGGGGTTCACTGAAGCTTTCTTT.

V usage is TRBV11-2 and J usage is TRBJ1-2; D may be TRBD1 (5 bases). V lost 5 bases, J lost 5 bases, and 21 bases lay in between. This CDR3 comprises 16 residues. Germline V gives CDR1 SGHAT, CDR2 FQNNGV. Written as DNA, the CDR3 is TGTGCCAGCAGCCCCATCCCCGGGGCCACTCAATATGGCTACACCTTC. Translated: CASSPIPGATQYGYTF.